This T cell receptor (beta chain) was observed in a study of blood T cell repertoires in COVID-19. After removal of 3 bases from V and 5 bases from J, the junction contained 4 bases not matched to a gene. The CDR3 runs 15 residues. Germline V gives CDR1 KGHDR, CDR2 SFDVKD. Produced via immunoSEQ multiplex PCR; TCRdb's table is partial and in-frame only. The repertoire holds 100,000 to 150,000 clones, with approximately 88% as singletons. This sequence joins TRBV24-1 and TRBJ2-1, with 9 bases that match TRBD1. Sequences were obtained from peripheral blood. The sequence was collected from an elderly woman with acute or convalescent COVID-19. DNA for the CDR3: TGTGCCACCAGTGATGCTGGGACAGGGAACAATGAGCAGTTCTTC. Its protein product is CATSDAGTGNNEQFF.